This TCR beta chain was recorded in a study of shared clonotypes between healthy human individuals. The data were produced by immunoSEQ multiplex PCR, yet TCRdb's version contains in-frame clones alone and is incomplete. The table shows about 1 million clones, with approximately 76% occurring only once. As concerns this clone: The antigen remains unidentified.

Germline lookup yields CDR1 GTSNPN and CDR2 SVGIG (reference sequence). V lost 7 bases and J 5 bases, leaving 11 bases between the germline ends. This CDR3 contains 11 residues. Study results and caveats: Sequencing depth was a factor that was expected to affect clonotype sharing among donors. The study sampled only blood, and tissue repertoires likely differ. The study generally estimated greater richness for naive than memory subsets.

The chain uses TRBV30 and TRBJ1-2; D is uncertain. Sequences were obtained from memory CD4+ T cells sorted from blood. Subset reported: CD45RA-negative fraction. The receptor was isolated from a man aged 18 to 30 in good health. CDR3 sequence: CAFSPTYGYTF. Written as DNA, the CDR3 is TGTGCCTTCAGCCCGACGTATGGCTACACCTTC.